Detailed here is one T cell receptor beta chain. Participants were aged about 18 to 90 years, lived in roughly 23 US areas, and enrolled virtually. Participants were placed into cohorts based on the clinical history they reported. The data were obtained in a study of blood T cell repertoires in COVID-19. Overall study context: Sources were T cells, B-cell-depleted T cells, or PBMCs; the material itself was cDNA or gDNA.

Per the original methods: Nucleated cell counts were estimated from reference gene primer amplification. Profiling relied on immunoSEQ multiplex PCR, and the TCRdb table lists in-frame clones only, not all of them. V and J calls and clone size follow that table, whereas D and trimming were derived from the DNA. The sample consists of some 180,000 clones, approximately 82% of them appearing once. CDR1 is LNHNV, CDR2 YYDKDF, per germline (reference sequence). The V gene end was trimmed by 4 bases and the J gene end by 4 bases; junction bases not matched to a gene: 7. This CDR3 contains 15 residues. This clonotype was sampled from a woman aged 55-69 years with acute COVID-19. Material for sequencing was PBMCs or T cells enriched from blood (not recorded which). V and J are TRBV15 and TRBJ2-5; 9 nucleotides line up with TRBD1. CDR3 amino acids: CATSTGQGFGETQYF. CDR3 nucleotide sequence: TGTGCCACCAGCACGGGACAGGGTTTTGGAGAGACCCAGTACTTC.